This T cell receptor (beta chain) was retrieved from a study of technical replicates of blood from several donors. Data came from immunoSEQ multiplex PCR; TCRdb stores just in-frame clones and leaves some out. This table has under 15,000 clones, 85% to 95% appearing once. The material sequenced was PBMCs. The sequence derives from a human donor in good health.

The CDR3 region is CASSFSQAPNYGYTF. In DNA form, the CDR3 reads TGTGCCAGCAGCTTTAGTCAGGCCCCTAACTATGGCTACACCTTC. The chain joins TRBV5-6 to TRBJ1-2; D is unclear. Trimming pared 2 bases from V and 0 bases from J, leaving 11 bases between. The CDR3 covers 15 residues. Germline CDR1 is SGHDT and CDR2 is YYEEEE.